This T cell receptor beta chain was captured by sequencing in a study of Ad26.COV2.S vaccination and SARS-CoV-2 variants. Study summary: By the intramuscular route, Ad26.COV2.S was given once, or twice 56 days apart.

Sequencing used immunoSEQ multiplex PCR; TCRdb keeps in-frame clones, though not all of them. This table has over 400,000 clones, around 92% appearing once. This clone was seen more than once but under ten times. Treatment indicated: about 20 received Ad26.COV2.S at low or high dose, single or two shots; five or six received placebo; per-sample allocation not given. Sample collection was performed on day 63 after the first vaccine or placebo injection. CDR3 length: 13 residues. From germline, CDR1 is MDHEN and CDR2 SYDVKM. With 5 bases removed from V and 3 bases from J, the gap between germline ends came to 10 bases.

V and J are TRBV28 and TRBJ1-1; D possibly corresponds to TRBD1 (6 bases). The clonotype originates from a person aged 18-60 years who received the Ad26.COV2.S COVID-19 vaccine or a placebo. The material was peripheral blood, obtained in a trial of Ad26.COV2.S vaccine versus placebo. CDR3 sequence reads: CASSMNRDTEAFF. The CDR3 DNA reads as TGTGCCAGCAGTATGAACAGGGACACTGAAGCTTTCTTT. Full variable domain (remainder filled in from reference TRBV28 and TRBJ1-1): DVKVTQSSRYLVKRTGEKVFLECVQDMDHENMFWYRQDPGLGLRLIYFSYDVKMKEKGDIPEGYSVSREKKERFSLILESASTNQTSMYLCASSMNRDTEAFFGQGTRLTVV.